One and the same sample provided the 26 T cell receptor beta chains below, sequenced in a study of glioma-infiltrating T cells after dendritic cell vaccination. Time point reported: after dendritic cell vaccination, including at tumor progression/relapse. The assay was immunoSEQ multiplex PCR, and TCRdb's table has in-frame clones only and misses some. Among 100,000 or so clones listed, about 90% were seen once. The sequences come from blood, collected after dendritic cell vaccination. These TCRs come from a human donor with glioblastoma.

This rearrangement joins TRBV5-1 to TRBJ2-3; TRBD2 agrees at 9 bases. The CDR3 totals 18 residues. Germline V gene data show CDR1 as SGHRS and CDR2 as YFSETQ. V trimming: 3 bases; J trimming: 0 bases; junction bases outside the gene matches: 11. The DNA for the CDR3 is TGCGCCAGCAGCTCCCCCTTGACTAGCGGCAAGAGCACAGATACGCAGTATTTT. It specifies CASSSPLTSGKSTDTQYF.

V usage is TRBV19 and J usage is TRBJ2-7; 7 bases match TRBD1. The J segment lost 6 bases and the V segment lost 10 bases, leaving 15 bases of the junction unmatched. The CDR3 sequence is 14 residues long. The germline V gene has CDR1 LNHDA and CDR2 SQIVND (reference sequence). This CDR3 reads CATSPKGASSEQYF. The DNA for the CDR3 is TGTGCCACCTCGCCGAAGGGGGCTTCCAGCGAGCAGTACTTC.

The V gene is TRBV19, the J gene TRBJ1-1; D not certain. CDR1 LNHDA and CDR2 SQIVND come from the germline V gene (reference sequence). Trimming pared 2 bases from V and 5 bases from J, leaving 9 bases between. The CDR3 is made up of 13 amino acids. CDR3 bases: TGTGCCAGTAGTATACAGGTCTGGACTGAAGCTTTCTTT. Amino acid sequence: CASSIQVWTEAFF.

The chain carries TRBV10-3 and TRBJ2-2; 8 positions agree with TRBD1. The CDR3 loop spans 14 amino acids. V lost 3 bases and J lost 7; bases outside the gene matches: 4. Germline V lookup: CDR1 ENHRY, CDR2 SYGVKD. DNA for the CDR3: TGTGCCATCAGTGATTCAGGGGGCGTCGGGGAGCTGTTTTTT. Amino acids: CAISDSGGVGELFF.

The chain joins TRBV29-1 to TRBJ2-1, with 9 bases aligning to TRBD1. The germline V gene has CDR1 SQVTM and CDR2 ANQGSEA. This CDR3 has 13 amino acids. V lost 7 bases, J lost 0 bases, and 1 base stayed unmatched. CDR3 protein: CSATGGSYNEQFF. The CDR3 DNA reads TGCAGCGCGACAGGGGGCTCCTACAATGAGCAGTTCTTC.

The chain uses TRBV5-1 and TRBJ2-1; TRBD2 matches 13 bases. Germline V CDR1 and CDR2: SGHRS, YFSETQ. The CDR3 is made up of 16 amino acids. V was pared by 4 bases and J by 6 bases, with 7 bases of the junction left unmatched. This chain's CDR3 is CASSPEGLAGTNEQFF. CDR3 in DNA: TGCGCCAGCAGCCCCGAGGGACTAGCGGGAACCAATGAGCAGTTCTTC.

V gene TRBV30 combines with J gene TRBJ1-4; TRBD1 is a possible D gene (5 bases). Germline values: CDR1 GTSNPN, CDR2 SVGIG (reference sequence). The CDR3 covers 13 residues. Trimming took off 4 bases at V and 7 bases at J, with 13 bases between the two ends. The CDR3 region is CAWMPGLSEKLFF. The CDR3 nucleotides are TGTGCCTGGATGCCAGGGTTGAGTGAAAAACTGTTTTTT.

V and J are TRBV5-6 and TRBJ2-7, with D possibly TRBD1 on 5 matching bases. This CDR3 has 16 residues. From germline, CDR1 is SGHDT and CDR2 YYEEEE. V lost 1 base to trimming and J lost 1 base, with 15 bases between them. The CDR3 loop is CASSLQFQGESYEQYF. CDR3 bases: TGTGCCAGCAGCTTGCAGTTCCAGGGCGAATCCTACGAGCAGTACTTC.

This chain joins TRBV30 and TRBJ1-2; 7 bases are shared with TRBD1. Germline lookup yields CDR1 GTSNPN and CDR2 SVGIG (reference sequence). Trimming removed 3 bases from V and 5 bases from J; junction bases left unmatched: 18. This CDR3 region has 17 residues. The CDR3, as DNA: TGTGCCTGGAGAGGGGGCGGCACAGGGAGGAGATATTATGGCTACACCTTC. Encoded protein: CAWRGGGTGRRYYGYTF.

The rearrangement links TRBV29-1 to TRBJ2-7; perhaps TRBD2 as D (5 bases). Trimming took 1 base from V and 7 from J, leaving 11 bases between them. This CDR3 has 12 residues. The germline V gene has CDR1 SQVTM and CDR2 ANQGSEA. CDR3 in amino acids: CSVEGPSGEQYF. The CDR3 DNA reads as TGCAGCGTTGAAGGACCTTCGGGAGAGCAGTACTTC.

This clone showed up just once. V and J are TRBV11-2 and TRBJ2-2; D is perhaps TRBD2 (6 bases). In germline, CDR1 is SGHAT, CDR2 FQNNGV. The CDR3 loop spans 15 amino acids. The CDR3 coding sequence is TGTGCTATCAGGAGGGGAGCTAGCAACACCGGGGAGCTGTTTTTT. It codes for CAIRRGASNTGELFF.

This clone was detected once. The chain links TRBV11-2 to TRBJ2-5; possible D gene TRBD2, 5 bases. With the DNA end fitting TRBJ2-7 better, the J assignment may be wrong. In germline, CDR1 is SGHAT, CDR2 FQNNGV. CDR3 length equals 11 residues. Written as DNA, the CDR3 is TGTGCCAGCAGCTTAAGCGGCGAGCAGTACTTC. Residues: CASSLSGEQYF.

The chain combines TRBV5-1 with TRBJ2-1; 7 bases are a match to TRBD2. Germline V gene lookup returns CDR1 SGHRS and CDR2 YFSETQ. CDR3 length: 13 amino acids. The trim removed 4 bases at V and 6 bases at J, leaving 4 bases unmatched. CDR3 sequence: CASSPSGVNEQFF. The CDR3, as DNA: TGCGCCAGCAGCCCAAGCGGGGTCAATGAGCAGTTCTTC. The complete variable domain, with remaining parts taken from reference TRBV5-1 and TRBJ2-1, reads KAGVTQTPRYLIKTRGQQVTLSCSPISGHRSVSWYQQTPGQGLQFLFEYFSETQRNKGNFPGRFSGRQFSNSRSEMNVSTLELGDSALYLCASSPSGVNEQFFGPGTRLTVL.

The chain recombines TRBV5-4 with TRBJ2-5; 11 positions match TRBD1. The CDR3 sequence is 16 residues long. V dropped 3 bases and J dropped 0; count of bases not matched to a gene: 4. Germline loops: CDR1 SGHNT, CDR2 YYREEE (reference sequence). The CDR3 loop reads CASSSRTGGYQETQYF. The CDR3 DNA reads TGTGCCAGCAGCTCACGGACAGGGGGCTACCAAGAGACCCAGTACTTC.

The gene calls are TRBV5-4 and TRBJ1-2, with D perhaps matching TRBD1 (6 bases). The CDR3 extends over 14 amino acids. The V end was cut by 4 bases, the J end by 2 bases, with 12 bases between. Germline values: CDR1 SGHNT, CDR2 YYREEE (reference sequence). For the CDR3, the DNA is TGTGCCAGCAGCCGGCCTCAGGGGAACTATGGCTACACCTTC. Amino acid sequence: CASSRPQGNYGYTF. The full variable domain, rest sourced from reference TRBV5-4 and TRBJ1-2, is ETGVTQSPTHLIKTRGQQVTLRCSSQSGHNTVSWYQQALGQGPQFIFQYYREEENGRGNFPPRFSGLQFPNYSSELNVNALELDDSALYLCASSRPQGNYGYTFGSGTRLTVV.

The rearrangement links TRBV7-2 to TRBJ2-1, with 7 bases lining up with TRBD2. V was pared by 2 bases and J by 5 bases, with 9 bases of the junction left unmatched. CDR1 is SGHTA, CDR2 FQGNSA, per germline. The CDR3 has 16 residues. The CDR3 loop reads CASSLRTRGVNNEQFF. In nucleotides, the CDR3 is TGTGCCAGCAGCTTAAGAACCCGGGGGGTAAACAATGAGCAGTTCTTC.

The chain employs TRBV10-3 and TRBJ1-1, with TRBD1 matching over 11 bases. The CDR3 contains 15 residues. Unmatched junction bases numbered 7, after V lost 10 bases and J lost 0 bases. Looked up from germline, CDR1 is ENHRY and CDR2 is SYGVKD. CDR3 in amino acids: CATRTGGAMNTEAFF. The CDR3, as DNA: TGTGCCACCCGGACAGGGGGCGCGATGAACACTGAAGCTTTCTTT.

The V call is TRBV4-1, the J call TRBJ2-5; the match to TRBD1 covers 7 bases. The CDR3 spans 14 residues. With 4 bases clipped from V and 0 bases from J, the junction kept 2 bases outside the gene matches. Germline-derived CDR1 and CDR2 are MGHRA and YSYEKL. The CDR3 is CASSPGQHQETQYF. The CDR3 coding sequence is TGCGCCAGCAGCCCGGGACAGCACCAAGAGACCCAGTACTTC.

The chain carries TRBV30 and TRBJ1-2, with 10 bases lining up with TRBD1. Germline CDR1 GTSNPN, CDR2 SVGIG (reference sequence). V lost 2 bases to trimming and J lost 8 bases; unmatched junction nucleotides: 5. There are 13 residues in the CDR3. CDR3 region: CAWSRQGARGYTF. Written as DNA, the CDR3 is TGTGCCTGGAGTCGACAGGGGGCGCGGGGCTACACCTTC.

The chain links TRBV30 to TRBJ1-1; D perhaps matches TRBD1 (5 bases). The CDR3 has 14 residues. Trimming removed 0 bases at V and 4 bases at J, with 12 bases between. Germline V gene data show CDR1 as GTSNPN and CDR2 as SVGIG (reference sequence). The CDR3, as DNA: TGTGCCTGGAGTGTACAGGCACCCACCACTGAAGCTTTCTTT. The encoded protein is CAWSVQAPTTEAFF. The full variable domain, completed using reference TRBV30 and TRBJ1-1, is SQTIHQWPATLVQPVGSPLSLECTVEGTSNPNLYWYRQAAGRGLQLLFYSVGIGQISSEVPQNLSASRPQDRQFILSSKKLLLSDSGFYLCAWSVQAPTTEAFFGQGTRLTVV.

The chain joins TRBV5-1 to TRBJ1-3, with no clear D. The CDR3 has 16 residues. V was trimmed by 0 bases and J by 1 base, leaving 11 bases between them. The germline gives CDR1 SGHRS, CDR2 YFSETQ. CDR3 DNA sequence: TGCGCCAGCAGCTTGGCCCCAGGAAGATCTGGAAACACCATATATTTT. It encodes CASSLAPGRSGNTIYF.

CDR3 DNA: TGCGCCAGCAGTGAGGTAGCGGGAGTTCCCTACGAGCAGTACTTC. Amino acid sequence: CASSEVAGVPYEQYF. The genes are TRBV10-1 and TRBJ2-7, with 9 bases identical to TRBD2. This CDR3 contains 15 residues. The V segment lost 2 bases and the J segment 2 bases; nucleotides outside the gene matches: 4. CDR1 WNHNN and CDR2 SYGVQD come from the germline V gene (reference sequence).

The CDR3 loop is CSVGEDYGYTF. In DNA form, the CDR3 reads TGCAGCGTGGGGGAGGACTATGGCTACACCTTC. This chain links TRBV29-1 with TRBJ1-2; tentatively, D is TRBD1 (5 bases). With 6 bases removed from V and 3 bases from J, the gap between germline ends came to 8 bases. CDR1 SQVTM and CDR2 ANQGSEA come from the germline V gene. The CDR3 length is 11 residues.

The chain employs TRBV5-4 and TRBJ2-7; no clear D. With 4 bases removed from V and 5 bases from J, the gap between germline ends came to 16 bases. Germline CDR1 is SGHNT and CDR2 is YYREEE (reference sequence). The CDR3 has 14 amino acids. Here the CDR3 reads CASSHGNLRNEQYF. Written as DNA, the CDR3 is TGTGCCAGCAGCCATGGTAACCTGCGTAACGAGCAGTACTTC.

The chain combines TRBV2 with TRBJ2-7; 8 bases align to TRBD2. The trim removed 8 bases at V and 4 bases at J, leaving 10 bases unmatched. This CDR3 is 14 amino acids long. The germline gives CDR1 SNHLY, CDR2 FYNNEI. The CDR3 DNA is TGTGCCAGCGCGGGGGGCCTAGCGCTGTACGAGCAGTACTTC. Its translation: CASAGGLALYEQYF.

In DNA form, the CDR3 reads TGTGCCAGCAGCCAGCCTAGCGGGAGCTCCTACAATGAGCAGTTCTTC. This encodes CASSQPSGSSYNEQFF. This sequence joins TRBV7-9 and TRBJ2-1; 10 bases map to TRBD2. The length of the CDR3 is 16 residues. CDR1 and CDR2 (germline): SEHNR, FQNEAQ (reference sequence). J was trimmed by 0 bases and V by 5 bases; bases with no gene match: 4. The variable domain in full, completed from reference TRBV7-9 and TRBJ2-1, reads DTGVSQNPRHKITKRGQNVTFRCDPISEHNRLYWYRQTLGQGPEFLTYFQNEAQLEKSRLLSDRFSAERPKGSFSTLEIQRTEQGDSAMYLCASSQPSGSSYNEQFFGPGTRLTVL.